The source of this T cell receptor (beta chain) is a study of T cell responses to AZD1222 COVID-19 vaccine (dated by TCRdb to the early 2020s). Broadly, across the study: Because spike-specific TCR depth and breadth did not differ between the two schedules, AZD1222 recipients who got a second dose at roughly 4 weeks were pooled with those who got a second dose at roughly 12 weeks. A total of 240 or so trial participants underwent TCR sequencing, of whom under 220 had received two doses of AZD1222 and 26 had received two doses of the MenACWY control vaccine. Trial participants were enrolled by age into 18-55, 56-69 and 70-plus year subgroups, with roughly 160, 29 and 62 TCR-sequenced participants respectively. Results and caveats for the whole study, not just this receptor: Epitopes outside the regions mutated in the B.1.351 and B.1.1.7 variants were reportedly recognized by nearly half of the unique spike-specific TCRs. Participants were mostly white British, with more females than males. The authors suggested clonal diversity may have been underestimated. The vaccine-associated CD4 TCRs covered the entire spike protein, and the dominant responses fell in regions 160-218 and 743-854. Because no day 14 peak-response samples were available, repertoires were characterized only after the peak T cell response. Conclusions about previously exposed vaccinees are limited, since just a handful of AZD1222 recipients were seropositive for SARS-CoV-2 at baseline. Spike-specific TCR breadth and depth rose significantly after two AZD1222 doses compared with day 0 and with MenACWY recipients. In the small 56-69-year group, the increase in depth fell short of significance, most likely because of low power.

This clone came up many times. The antigen this receptor binds is unknown. Base qualities were left out, and no much larger clone turns up one base away. This specimen includes other DNA sequences encoding the same CDR3. The CDR3 regions of human TCRbeta chains were subjected to immunosequencing. For the original study's pipeline: TCRs in the repertoires were matched against a reference library of SARS-CoV-2-specific TCRs that had been generated with the MIRA antigen-specificity platform. Breadth was defined as the fraction of unique TCRs that were SARS-CoV-2-associated. Depth was defined as the fraction of total T cells that were SARS-CoV-2-associated. Using the MIRA data, every spike-specific TCR was mapped to the spike region that the TCR reacted to and assigned to either a CD4 or a CD8 class. Log10-transformed breadth and depth values were compared by one-way ANOVA with Sidak's multiple comparisons tests. Drawn from immuneACCESS, this table holds only the in-frame rearrangements with V and J called that TCRdb kept. Clones are partly lost; checked studies trace under half to an unresolved V gene and leave the rest unexplained. D and trimming come from the DNA, and the V and J calls and clone size come from that table. In all, the sample holds 160,000 or so clones, and just over 90% of those were seen once. The ten largest clones take up about 2% of the sample.

The label giving this sample's time point can be read as: baseline before first vaccination. The vaccinee samples were drawn from two UK trials, COV001 and COV002, one of which was a single-blind randomized controlled phase 2/3 trial testing AZD1222 (ChAdOx1 nCoV-19) in healthy adults. Trial participant PBMC samples were collected at day 0 and day 28 after the second dose for TCRbeta chain sequencing. The CDR3 runs 13 amino acids, cysteine and phenylalanine included. Only the CDR3 DNA is retained, 39 bases long and in frame from the first base. According to the germline V gene (reference sequence), CDR1 reads MNHEY and CDR2 reads SMNVEV. V sheds 2 bases and J sheds 2 bases, leaving 6 bases between their ends.

The chain links TRBV27 with TRBJ1-2, with a weak D call of TRBD1 (6 bases match). This TCR was sampled from an adult in good health. Sequencing was performed on peripheral blood, taken on day 0 of AZD1222 vaccination. The DNA is as follows: TGTGCCAGCAGTTTACAGGGGAACTATGGCTACACCTTC. Its translation reads: CASSLQGNYGYTF.